The 9 T cell receptor beta chains given below trace back to one sample, sequenced in a study of spatial heterogeneity in lung cancer. Documented time point: sample taken at primary tumor resection. TCRdb recomputed calls from the 5' RACE reads with MiXCR, one row per CDR3 protein. The sample lists some 83,000 distinct CDR3 sequences, roughly 8% seen once, with approximately 6.3% in the top ten. The sample here was PBMCs, taken at surgery. The receptor set was obtained from a male donor with early-stage non-small cell lung cancer.

The chain recombines TRBV7-6 with TRBJ2-5; D uncertain. The CDR3 length is 13 residues. V lost 2 bases, J lost 4 bases, and 8 bases lay in between. Germline CDR1 is SGHVS and CDR2 is FNYEAQ. The CDR3, as DNA: TGTGCCAGCAGCTTATCAACAAGAGAGACCCAGTACTTC. Translating it yields CASSLSTRETQYF.

This clonotype was found a few times. The chain carries TRBV9 and TRBJ2-1, with D perhaps matching TRBD2 (5 bases). CDR1 and CDR2 (germline): SGDLS, YYNGEE. The ends were cut back, 0 bases at V and 5 bases at J, with 12 bases in the middle. The CDR3 is 15 residues long. CDR3 DNA sequence: TGTGCCAGCAGCGTAGGGGCTCGGGGTGACAATGAGCAGTTCTTC. Encoded protein: CASSVGARGDNEQFF.

The table lists this clonotype with many counts. The V call is TRBV7-2, the J call TRBJ2-2; 14 nucleotides match TRBD2. The CDR3 has 17 residues. Per germline, CDR1 SGHTA and CDR2 FQGNSA. The trim removed 4 bases at V and 9 bases at J, leaving 10 bases unmatched. CDR3 in DNA: TGTGCCAGCAGCTCCGCGGGACTAGCGGGAGTTGTGCGGGAGCTGTTTTTT. It encodes CASSSAGLAGVVRELFF.

This sequence joins TRBV25-1 and TRBJ2-7, with TRBD2 matching over 7 bases. This CDR3 is 15 amino acids long. The ends lost 1 base at V and 4 bases at J; junction bases unmatched: 7. Germline V gene lookup returns CDR1 MGHDK and CDR2 SYGVNS. CDR3 nucleotide sequence: TGTGCCAGCAGTGAATCTCCCAGCGGGGCTTACGAGCAGTACTTC. It translates to CASSESPSGAYEQYF.

This clonotype was observed many times. The chain employs TRBV28 and TRBJ1-1; D is ambiguous. The CDR3 is 12 amino acids. Per germline, CDR1 MDHEN and CDR2 SYDVKM. V was trimmed by 2 bases and J by 2 bases, leaving 3 bases between them. CDR3 bases: TGTGCCAGCAGTTTACAAAACACTGAAGCTTTCTTT. Translated, it gives CASSLQNTEAFF.

This clonotype was counted many times. V and J are TRBV6-1 and TRBJ1-2; the D gene is possibly TRBD1 (5 bases). Trimming removed 6 bases from V and 5 bases from J, with 13 bases in between. The germline CDR1 and CDR2 sequences are MNHNS and SASEGT. CDR3 length equals 13 residues. CDR3 DNA sequence: TGTGCCAGCAGGCCCGGGACCGGTTATGGCTACACCTTC. Residues: CASRPGTGYGYTF.

This clonotype was seen many times. The rearrangement joins TRBV12-3 or TRBV12-4 to TRBJ1-5; D is unresolved. The ends were cut back, 9 bases at V and 8 bases at J, with 14 bases in the middle. CDR3 length: 12 residues. CDR3 protein: CASSSSGEPQHF. The DNA of the CDR3 is TGTGCCAGTTCGTCCTCGGGTGAGCCCCAGCATTTT.

The CDR3 DNA is TGTGCCACCCTACCCGGATCAAGCTCCTACAATGAGCAGTTCTTC. Translating gives CATLPGSSSYNEQFF. The rearrangement uses TRBV2 and TRBJ2-1; D unresolved. Trimming cost V 10 bases and J 0 bases, with 16 bases left between them. Looked up from germline, CDR1 is SNHLY and CDR2 is FYNNEI. The CDR3 extends over 15 amino acids. Full variable domain (rest looked up from reference TRBV2 and TRBJ2-1): EPEVTQTPSHQVTQMGQEVILRCVPISNHLYFYWYRQILGQKVEFLVSFYNNEISEKSEIFDDQFSVERPDGSNFTLKIRSTKLEDSAMYFCATLPGSSSYNEQFFGPGTRLTVL.

This clonotype showed up many times. The CDR3 DNA sequence: TGCGCCAGCAGGATTGGTTCGCGGTACGAGCAGTACTTC. Residues: CASRIGSRYEQYF. This chain connects TRBV5-1 to TRBJ2-7; no clear D. Trimming took off 5 bases at V and 4 bases at J, with 13 bases between the two ends. This CDR3 region has 13 residues. In germline, CDR1 is SGHRS, CDR2 YFSETQ. Looking up the rest from reference TRBV5-1 and TRBJ2-7 gives the full variable domain: KAGVTQTPRYLIKTRGQQVTLSCSPISGHRSVSWYQQTPGQGLQFLFEYFSETQRNKGNFPGRFSGRQFSNSRSEMNVSTLELGDSALYLCASRIGSRYEQYFGPGTRLTVT.